These T cell receptor beta chains were read from a single sample in a study of shared clonotypes between healthy human individuals. This table comes from immunoSEQ multiplex PCR, and its TCRdb copy is limited to in-frame clones, with some not included. The sample includes 2 million or so clones, around 95% of them seen just once. The material sequenced was naive CD4+ T cells sorted from blood. The receptors were sampled from a man younger than 30 in good health. CDR3s include the opening cysteine and the closing phenylalanine or tryptophan. A D gene is named only where the DNA matches it firmly. Not every row has a clone size; where given, it reads once, few, many or a size class.

d_call,cdr3_length,j_call,v_call,clone_size,cdr3_aa,cdr3_nt
TRBD1,17,TRBJ1-1,TRBV14,.,CASSQAGGESLNTEAFF,TGTGCCAGCAGCCAAGCAGGGGGCGAGTCTTTGAACACTGAAGCTTTCTTT
.,15,TRBJ2-1,TRBV6-4,.,CASSAGGGPYNEQFF,TGTGCCAGCAGTGCCGGCGGAGGCCCCTACAATGAGCAGTTCTTC
.,15,TRBJ2-3,TRBV7-6,.,CASSFGGAETDTQYF,TGTGCCAGCAGCTTCGGAGGGGCGGAGACAGATACGCAGTATTTT
.,15,TRBJ1-2,TRBV6-1,.,CASSEAPQGTYGYTF,TGTGCCAGCAGTGAAGCGCCCCAGGGGACCTATGGCTACACCTTC
.,14,TRBJ1-1,TRBV4-2,.,CASSQDGWNTEAFF,TGTGCCAGCAGCCAAGATGGTTGGAACACTGAAGCTTTCTTT
TRBD1,13,TRBJ2-7,TRBV30,.,CAWIRQGTYEQYF,TGTGCCTGGATTCGACAGGGGACCTACGAGCAGTACTTC
.,14,TRBJ2-2,TRBV6-1,.,CASRTSANTGELFF,TGTGCCAGCAGAACCTCGGCGAACACCGGGGAGCTGTTTTTT
TRBD1,14,TRBJ2-5,TRBV18,.,CASSPWDRGETQYF,TGTGCCAGCTCACCGTGGGACAGGGGAGAGACCCAGTACTTC
.,13,TRBJ2-3,TRBV19,.,CASSKDNTDTQYF,TGTGCCAGTAGTAAGGACAACACAGATACGCAGTATTTT
.,18,TRBJ2-2,TRBV12-2,.,CASRSGPGPPRGTGELFF,TGTGCAAGTCGCTCAGGGCCGGGACCGCCAAGGGGGACCGGGGAGCTGTTTTTT
TRBD1,17,TRBJ2-2,TRBV11-2,.,CASSLPRTGGIAGELFF,TGTGCCAGCAGCTTACCAAGGACAGGGGGCATTGCCGGGGAGCTGTTTTTT
TRBD1,15,TRBJ2-2,TRBV25-1,.,CASSVRQGFTGELFF,TGTGCCAGCAGTGTGCGACAGGGCTTCACCGGGGAGCTGTTTTTT
.,16,TRBJ1-3,TRBV6-6,.,CASSYHPSGRGNTIYF,TGTGCCAGCAGTTACCACCCCTCTGGTCGTGGAAACACCATATATTTT
TRBD1,17,TRBJ2-1,TRBV30,once,CAWSPMKVAGGYNEQFF,TGTGCCTGGAGTCCCATGAAGGTGGCAGGGGGCTACAATGAGCAGTTCTTC
.,13,TRBJ2-1,TRBV5-4,.,CASSLIGGNEQFF,TGTGCCAGCAGCTTGATCGGAGGGAATGAGCAGTTCTTC
.,15,TRBJ2-1,TRBV6-1,.,CASSEAVRDHNEQFF,TGTGCCAGCAGTGAAGCTGTCAGGGACCACAATGAGCAGTTCTTC
.,13,TRBJ1-1,TRBV18,.,CASSPVQGTEAFF,TGTGCCAGCTCACCAGTGCAGGGAACTGAAGCTTTCTTT
.,13,TRBJ2-2,TRBV7-9,once,CASSDRYTGELFF,TGTGCCAGCAGCGACCGCTACACCGGGGAGCTGTTTTTT
.,15,TRBJ1-5,TRBV6-1,.,CASSTSDKRGQPQHF,TGTGCCAGCAGTACCTCGGACAAGAGGGGTCAGCCCCAGCATTTT
TRBD2,15,TRBJ2-2,TRBV11-3,.,CASSSSGRETGELFF,TGTGCCAGCAGCTCTAGCGGGAGGGAAACCGGGGAGCTGTTTTTT
.,14,TRBJ2-3,TRBV6-5,once,CASSYRVYTDTQYF,TGTGCCAGCAGTTACAGGGTGTACACAGATACGCAGTATTTT
TRBD1,14,TRBJ2-7,TRBV7-8,.,CASTLSRGTGEQYF,TGTGCCAGCACCCTAAGCAGGGGGACGGGGGAGCAGTACTTC
TRBD2,13,TRBJ2-3,TRBV30,.,CACSGGAADTQYF,TGTGCCTGCAGCGGGGGGGCAGCAGATACGCAGTATTTT
.,13,TRBJ2-3,TRBV7-2,.,CASSLGVEDTQYF,TGTGCCAGCAGCTTAGGTGTGGAGGATACGCAGTATTTT
.,14,TRBJ2-5,TRBV30,.,CAWSPPPVRETQYF,TGTGCCTGGAGTCCCCCCCCAGTTCGAGAGACCCAGTACTTC
.,18,TRBJ2-5,TRBV6-1,.,CASSEGVIATVYQETQYF,TGTGCCAGCAGTGAGGGAGTTATCGCTACAGTGTACCAAGAGACCCAGTACTTC
.,13,TRBJ2-7,TRBV28,.,CASRNGGAYEQYF,TGTGCCAGCCGGAACGGGGGCGCCTACGAGCAGTACTTC
TRBD2,15,TRBJ2-7,TRBV7-2,.,CASSHPLAGAREQYF,TGTGCCAGCAGCCACCCCTTAGCGGGAGCGCGCGAGCAGTACTTC
.,14,TRBJ2-3,TRBV27,.,CASSLSARTDTQYF,TGTGCCAGCAGTTTATCAGCCAGGACAGATACGCAGTATTTT
.,17,TRBJ1-1,TRBV4-1,.,CASSQDVQGRMNTEAFF,TGCGCCAGCAGCCAAGATGTCCAGGGAAGGATGAACACTGAAGCTTTCTTT
.,16,TRBJ1-3,TRBV7-9,.,CASSSRTRGSGNTIYF,TGTGCCAGCAGCTCCCGGACCAGGGGCTCTGGAAACACCATATATTTT
TRBD1,14,TRBJ2-7,TRBV6-5,once,CASSYGTGNYEQYF,TGTGCCAGCAGTTACGGGACAGGGAACTACGAGCAGTACTTC
TRBD1,15,TRBJ2-4,TRBV7-2,.,CASSTRTGTKNIQYF,TGTGCCAGCAGCACCCGGACAGGGACCAAAAACATTCAGTACTTC
TRBD2,19,TRBJ2-3,TRBV5-6,.,CASSGGLAGGPYGTDTQYF,TGTGCCAGCAGTGGGGGACTAGCGGGGGGCCCCTATGGCACAGATACGCAGTATTTT
TRBD1,15,TRBJ2-7,TRBV27,.,CASSLKTGQIYEQYF,TGTGCCAGCAGTTTAAAAACGGGACAGATCTACGAGCAGTACTTC
.,13,TRBJ2-7,TRBV18,.,CASSPRRDYEQYF,TGTGCCAGCTCACCGCGGAGGGATTACGAGCAGTACTTC
.,14,TRBJ1-4,TRBV30,.,CAWSLGQGSEKLFF,TGTGCCTGGAGTTTAGGGCAGGGAAGTGAAAAACTGTTTTTT
.,12,TRBJ2-1,TRBV11-3,.,CASSFGPSEQFF,TGTGCCAGCAGCTTCGGACCCAGCGAGCAGTTCTTC
.,16,TRBJ2-1,TRBV27,.,CASSLSGWTFYNEQFF,TGTGCCAGCAGTTTATCGGGGTGGACGTTCTACAATGAGCAGTTCTTC
.,15,TRBJ2-2,TRBV11-1,.,CASSLGGSATGELFF,TGTGCCAGCAGCTTAGGGGGATCTGCGACCGGGGAGCTGTTTTTT
.,14,TRBJ2-5,TRBV18,once,CASSPVGGWETQYF,TGTGCCAGCTCACCAGTTGGAGGGTGGGAGACCCAGTACTTC
.,15,TRBJ1-4,TRBV25-1,.,CASSETTATNEKLFF,TGTGCCAGCAGTGAGACGACAGCAACTAATGAAAAACTGTTTTTT